This T cell receptor beta chain derives from a study of shared clonotypes between healthy human individuals. Whole-study results and caveats: Several donors shared about 4.8% of their naive CD4 clonotypes. Clonotypes which were not shared had lower generation probabilities than clonotypes that all four donors shared.

Adult Caucasians living in Nashville, Tennessee made up all of the donors. Clones were read by immunoSEQ multiplex PCR, and TCRdb kept only the in-frame ones, dropping some. Of about 990,000 clones listed, 75% to 80% are singletons. Trimming took 7 bases from V and 4 from J; bases not matched to a gene: 9. CDR1 is WNHNN, CDR2 SYGVQD, per germline (reference sequence). The CDR3 is 14 residues long. For this clone: Its antigen is currently unknown.

The chain has TRBV10-1 and TRBJ2-7; 8 nucleotides agree with TRBD1. The TCR originated in a man younger than 35 in good health. Some clones in this sample may be carry-over from other donors' samples. Sequencing was carried out using memory CD4+ T cells from PBMCs. Subset indicated: CD45RA-negative fraction. In nucleotides, the CDR3 is TGCGCCAGCAATCTCCCGGGACAGGTATACGAGCAGTACTTC. Amino acids: CASNLPGQVYEQYF.